These 9 T cell receptor beta chains share one sample of origin, sequenced in a study of fetal regulatory T cell absence and autoimmunity. Libraries were prepared by immunoSEQ multiplex PCR; TCRdb keeps only in-frame clonotypes and omits some of them. This sample has more than 90,000 clones, with roughly 70% found just once. The sequencing input was pancreas tissue. The receptor source for this set is a male donor with IPEX syndrome.

As for this clone: Distinct nucleotide sequences in the sample also encode this CDR3. This chain connects TRBV7-2 to TRBJ2-7; no clear D. CDR3 length: 11 residues. Per the germline V gene, CDR1 is SGHTA and CDR2 is FQGNSA. Trimming pared 2 bases from V and 1 base from J, leaving 0 bases between. CDR3 protein: CASSLSYEQYF. CDR3 nucleotides: TGTGCCAGCAGCTTATCCTACGAGCAGTACTTC.

The CDR3 loop is CASSGGEVAGAYEQYF. In nucleotides, the CDR3 is TGTGCCAGCAGCGGAGGGGAGGTAGCGGGGGCCTACGAGCAGTACTTC. The chain combines TRBV9 with TRBJ2-7; 9 positions agree with TRBD2. Germline V CDR1 and CDR2: SGDLS, YYNGEE. The length of the CDR3 is 16 residues. V was pared by 3 bases and J by 2 bases, with 9 bases of the junction left unmatched.

The chain carries TRBV28 and TRBJ2-2; D may be TRBD2 (6 bases). The CDR3 totals 18 residues. Germline CDR1 MDHEN, CDR2 SYDVKM. Trimming stripped 4 bases from V and 0 bases from J, with 18 bases between. Here the CDR3 reads CASSWWGRGNPNTGELFF. Written as DNA, the CDR3 is TGTGCCAGCAGTTGGTGGGGTCGGGGGAACCCGAACACCGGGGAGCTGTTTTTT.

This sequence joins TRBV5-1 and TRBJ2-4; 14 nucleotides agree with TRBD2. Germline V lookup: CDR1 SGHRS, CDR2 YFSETQ. The CDR3 has 19 amino acids. J lost 1 base, V lost 4 bases, and 10 bases had no gene match. DNA of the CDR3: TGCGCCAGCAGCCCCCGGACTAGCGGGAGGTGGGGCGCCAAAAACATTCAGTACTTC. Amino acids: CASSPRTSGRWGAKNIQYF.

This clone occurred once. The rearrangement uses TRBV7-6 and TRBJ2-1; D might be TRBD2 (7 bases). The CDR3 sequence is 17 residues long. The V end lost 3 bases, the J end lost 2 bases, and 17 bases lay between the germline ends. Germline-derived CDR1 and CDR2 are SGHVS and FNYEAQ. CDR3 DNA: TGTGCCAGCAGCTTCGAAGGGGGAGGGACCACCTACAATGAGCAGTTCTTC. This encodes CASSFEGGGTTYNEQFF.

This chain uses TRBV27 with TRBJ2-1, with D perhaps matching TRBD1 (6 bases). Deletions cut 1 base from V and 5 bases from J, with 9 bases between. In germline, CDR1 is MNHEY, CDR2 SMNVEV (reference sequence). This CDR3 is 14 amino acids long. The CDR3 nucleotides read TGTGCCAGCAGTTTATTGGGACAAAACAATGAGCAGTTCTTC. It codes for CASSLLGQNNEQFF.

This clone was observed a single time. J is TRBJ2-7 and V is TRBV6-7; 10 nucleotides agree with TRBD2. TRBV6-7 is assigned to the ORF class and has an uncertain function. The CDR3 consists of 16 residues. Trimming at V came to 2 bases and at J to 7 bases, leaving 11 bases not matched to a gene. CDR3 nucleotides: TGTGCCAGCAGTTACCCCCTAGCGGGGGAACTGGGTGAGCAGTACTTC. It codes for CASSYPLAGELGEQYF.

The chain uses TRBV7-6 and TRBJ1-1, with a possible D match to TRBD1 (6 bases). V was pared by 5 bases and J by 1 base, with 11 bases between. CDR1 SGHVS and CDR2 FNYEAQ come from the germline V gene. The CDR3 loop spans 14 amino acids. Here the CDR3 reads CASSPGARNTEAFF. The CDR3 DNA follows: TGTGCCAGCAGCCCAGGGGCGCGGAACACTGAAGCTTTCTTT.

The V and J genes are TRBV5-1 and TRBJ1-1, with TRBD1 as a possible D gene (6 bases). Germline lookup yields CDR1 SGHRS and CDR2 YFSETQ. The CDR3 extends over 16 amino acids. V was clipped by 3 bases and J by 2 bases, with 17 bases between them. CDR3: CASSSTGQALNTEAFF. DNA of the CDR3: TGCGCCAGCAGCTCCACAGGGCAGGCCCTAAACACTGAAGCTTTCTTT. The variable domain in full, completed from reference TRBV5-1 and TRBJ1-1, reads KAGVTQTPRYLIKTRGQQVTLSCSPISGHRSVSWYQQTPGQGLQFLFEYFSETQRNKGNFPGRFSGRQFSNSRSEMNVSTLELGDSALYLCASSSTGQALNTEAFFGQGTRLTVV.